This note documents a single TCR beta chain sequence. In its sample, this clone was seen a few times. Its binding antigen is unknown. Base qualities are not at hand, and no much larger clone is one base apart. This sample stems from a study of control samples from healthy donors and cancer patients (dated by TCRdb to 2020 to 2022). Libraries came from the immunoSEQ multiplex PCR assay. The table comes from immuneACCESS by way of TCRdb, which keeps in-frame sequences with V and J called. Part of the clones is missing from these tables; in studies checked, under half for an unresolved V gene and the rest for unknown reasons. This sample has 100,000 to 150,000 clones in its table, and around 93% of those were observed once. The leading ten clones occupy around 2.1% of the sample. The sample taken for sequencing was blood. The TCR originated in a woman aged 50 to 60 in good health.

The nucleotide sequence reads TGTGCCAGCAGCCAAGTCGAAACTGAAGCTTTCTTT. This yields the protein CASSQVETEAFF. The chain couples TRBV14 to TRBJ1-1, with the D gene call left open. CDR1 and CDR2 are drawn from the germline V gene: SGHDN, FVKESK. The CDR3 runs 12 amino acids, cysteine and phenylalanine included. CDR3 DNA only is kept here, 36 bases in frame from base 1. At the junction V is shortened by 1 base and J by 5 bases, with 5 bases in between.